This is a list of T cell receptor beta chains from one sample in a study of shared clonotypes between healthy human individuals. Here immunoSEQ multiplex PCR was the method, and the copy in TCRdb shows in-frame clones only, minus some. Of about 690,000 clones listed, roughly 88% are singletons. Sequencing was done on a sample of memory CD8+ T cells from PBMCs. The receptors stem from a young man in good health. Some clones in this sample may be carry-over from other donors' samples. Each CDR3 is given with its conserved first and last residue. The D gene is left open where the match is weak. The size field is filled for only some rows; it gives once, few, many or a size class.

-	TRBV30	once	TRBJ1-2	CAWSDPAWRGYYGYTF	TGTGCCTGGAGTGACCCGGCGTGGAGGGGGTACTATGGCTACACCTTC
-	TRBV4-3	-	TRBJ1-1	CASSTRGASEAFF	TGCGCCAGCAGCACTAGGGGAGCGTCTGAAGCTTTCTTT
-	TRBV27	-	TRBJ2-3	CASSFPRGGTDTQYF	TGTGCCAGCAGTTTTCCAAGGGGTGGCACAGATACGCAGTATTTT
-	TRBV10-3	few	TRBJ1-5	CAISESGQPQHF	TGTGCCATCAGTGAGTCTGGGCAGCCCCAGCATTTT
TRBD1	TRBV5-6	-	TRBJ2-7	CASSHTFPRQGSYEQYF	TGTGCCAGCAGCCATACCTTTCCCCGACAGGGCTCCTACGAGCAGTACTTC
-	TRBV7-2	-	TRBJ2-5	CASSSQPGAGETQYF	TGTGCCAGCAGCTCCCAGCCGGGAGCCGGAGAGACCCAGTACTTC
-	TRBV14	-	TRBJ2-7	CASSRTPYEQYF	TGTGCCAGCAGCCGTACTCCCTACGAGCAGTACTTC
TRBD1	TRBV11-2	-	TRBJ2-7	CASSLDNRGRYEQYF	TGTGCCAGCAGCTTAGACAACAGGGGTAGATACGAGCAGTACTTC
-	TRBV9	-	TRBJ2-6	CASSHGQNSGANVLTF	TGTGCCAGCAGCCACGGACAGAACTCTGGGGCCAACGTCCTGACTTTC
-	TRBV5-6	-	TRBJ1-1	CASSRPEAFF	TGTGCCAGCAGCCGACCGGAAGCTTTCTTT
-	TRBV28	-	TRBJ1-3	CASSSYRVPGNTIYF	TGTGCCAGCAGTTCATACAGAGTCCCTGGAAACACCATATATTTT
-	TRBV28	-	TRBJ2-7	CASSLRGSYEQYF	TGTGCCAGCAGTTTACGAGGATCCTACGAGCAGTACTTC
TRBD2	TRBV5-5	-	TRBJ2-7	CASSLNREGRIEQYF	TGTGCCAGCAGCTTGAACCGGGAGGGGAGGATCGAGCAGTACTTC
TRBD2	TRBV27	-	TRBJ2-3	CASSLLPSGSITDTQYF	TGTGCCAGCAGTTTACTTCCTAGCGGGAGTATAACAGATACGCAGTATTTT
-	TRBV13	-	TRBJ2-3	CASSPNSDTQYF	TGTGCCAGCAGCCCAAATTCTGATACGCAGTATTTT
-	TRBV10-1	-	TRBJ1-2	CASSESIASGGYTF	TGCGCCAGCAGTGAGTCGATTGCGAGCGGTGGCTACACCTTC
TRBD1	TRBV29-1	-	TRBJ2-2	CSVPTGSGELFF	TGCAGCGTCCCGACAGGGTCAGGGGAGCTGTTTTTT
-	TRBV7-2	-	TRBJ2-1	CASSLVRGYNEQFF	TGTGCCAGCAGCTTAGTCCGAGGCTACAATGAGCAGTTCTTC
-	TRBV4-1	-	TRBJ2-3	CASSQAGSGGTDTQYF	TGCGCCAGCAGCCAAGCGGGTAGCGGAGGCACAGATACGCAGTATTTT
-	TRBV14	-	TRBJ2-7	CASSQEGYSYEQYF	TGTGCCAGCAGCCAAGAGGGTTACTCCTACGAGCAGTACTTC
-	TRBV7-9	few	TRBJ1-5	CASSLAGRPQHF	TGTGCCAGCAGCTTAGCCGGTCGGCCCCAGCATTTT
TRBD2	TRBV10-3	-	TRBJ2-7	CAIRLAGHYEQYF	TGTGCCATCAGGCTAGCGGGCCACTACGAGCAGTACTTC
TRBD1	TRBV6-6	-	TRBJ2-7	CASSDDRGLTHEQYF	TGTGCCAGCAGTGACGACAGGGGGCTCACTCACGAGCAGTACTTC
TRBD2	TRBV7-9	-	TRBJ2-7	CASSPTTLAVYEQYF	TGTGCCAGCAGCCCGACGACCCTAGCGGTCTACGAGCAGTACTTC
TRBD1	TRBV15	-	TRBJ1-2	CATSRFPRDRDSLYGYTF	TGTGCCACCAGCAGATTCCCAAGGGACCGGGACAGCCTTTATGGCTACACCTTC
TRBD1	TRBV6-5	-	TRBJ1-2	CASSVRTGARYGYTF	TGTGCCAGCAGTGTACGGACAGGGGCGCGCTATGGCTACACCTTC
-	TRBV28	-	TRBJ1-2	CASSFLGGSTGYTF	TGTGCCAGCAGTTTCTTAGGCGGAAGTACTGGCTACACCTTC
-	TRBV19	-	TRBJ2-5	CASTPRGGYQETQYF	TGTGCCAGTACCCCGCGGGGCGGGTACCAAGAGACCCAGTACTTC
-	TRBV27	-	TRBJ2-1	CASSLLGHSYNEQFF	TGTGCCAGCAGTTTGTTAGGGCACTCCTACAATGAGCAGTTCTTC
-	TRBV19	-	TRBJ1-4	CASSIWLFGEKLFF	TGTGCCAGTAGTATTTGGCTCTTCGGGGAAAAACTGTTTTTT
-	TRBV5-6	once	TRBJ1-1	CASSPPGVMNTEAFF	TGTGCCAGCAGCCCCCCCGGAGTCATGAACACTGAAGCTTTCTTT
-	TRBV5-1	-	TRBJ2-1	CASSLAKPNEQFF	TGCGCCAGCAGCTTGGCCAAACCAAATGAGCAGTTCTTC